The 2 T cell receptor beta chains reported below all come from one sample, sequenced in a study of blood T cell repertoires in COVID-19. Libraries were prepared by immunoSEQ multiplex PCR; TCRdb keeps only in-frame clonotypes and omits some of them. The table lists some 140,000 clones, approximately 86% of them singletons. Sequenced input: peripheral blood. All receptors derive from a man in his 60s with COVID-19, enrolled during active disease.

The chain is built from TRBV5-1 and TRBJ2-5; D is unclear. V gave up 4 bases and J gave up 0 bases, with 10 bases separating them. CDR3 length equals 14 residues. CDR1 and CDR2 (germline): SGHRS, YFSETQ. CDR3 amino acids: CASSLTPYQETQYF. For the CDR3, the DNA is TGCGCCAGCAGCCTGACACCGTACCAAGAGACCCAGTACTTC.

This chain joins TRBV19 and TRBJ1-2; 9 bases fit TRBD1. The CDR3 covers 15 residues. The trim removed 4 bases at V and 5 bases at J, leaving 8 bases unmatched. CDR1 and CDR2 from the germline V gene are LNHDA and SQIVND (reference sequence). The CDR3 region has the DNA TGTGCCAGTAGTACCGTACAGGGGGCATTGTATGGCTACACCTTC. Translating gives CASSTVQGALYGYTF.